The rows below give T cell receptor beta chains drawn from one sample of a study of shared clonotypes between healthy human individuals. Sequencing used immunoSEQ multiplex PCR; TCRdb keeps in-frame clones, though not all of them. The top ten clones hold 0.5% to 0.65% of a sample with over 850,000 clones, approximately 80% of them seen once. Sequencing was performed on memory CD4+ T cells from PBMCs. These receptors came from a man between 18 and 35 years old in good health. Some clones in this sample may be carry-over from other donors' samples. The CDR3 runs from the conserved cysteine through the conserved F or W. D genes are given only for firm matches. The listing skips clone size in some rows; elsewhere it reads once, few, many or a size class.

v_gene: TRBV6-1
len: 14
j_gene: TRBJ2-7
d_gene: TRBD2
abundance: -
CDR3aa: CASSEGGSGSLQYF
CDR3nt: TGTGCCAGCAGTGAAGGCGGTAGCGGGAGTTTACAGTACTTC

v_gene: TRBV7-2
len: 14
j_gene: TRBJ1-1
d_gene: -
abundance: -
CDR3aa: CASSLGRENTEAFF
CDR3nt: TGTGCCAGCAGCTTAGGGCGCGAGAACACTGAAGCTTTCTTT

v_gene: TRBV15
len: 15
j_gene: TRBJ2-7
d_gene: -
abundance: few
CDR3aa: CATSRDLGQSYEQYF
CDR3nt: TGTGCCACCAGCAGAGATCTTGGTCAGTCCTACGAGCAGTACTTC

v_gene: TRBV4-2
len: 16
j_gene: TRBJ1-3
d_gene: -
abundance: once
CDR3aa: CASSLTGWDSGNTIYF
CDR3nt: TGTGCCAGCAGCCTTACCGGGTGGGACTCTGGAAACACCATATATTTT

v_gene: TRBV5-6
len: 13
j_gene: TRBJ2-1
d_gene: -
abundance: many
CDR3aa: CASRSMDINEQFF
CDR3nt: TGTGCCAGCAGGTCGATGGACATTAATGAGCAGTTCTTC

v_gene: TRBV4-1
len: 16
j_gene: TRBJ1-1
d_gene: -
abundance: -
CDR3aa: CASSQVGEGRDTEAFF
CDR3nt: TGCGCCAGCAGCCAAGTTGGAGAGGGGCGGGACACTGAAGCTTTCTTT

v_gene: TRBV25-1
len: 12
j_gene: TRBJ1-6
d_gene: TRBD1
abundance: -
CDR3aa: CASSNRGSPLHF
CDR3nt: TGTGCCAGCAGCAACAGGGGGTCACCCCTCCACTTT

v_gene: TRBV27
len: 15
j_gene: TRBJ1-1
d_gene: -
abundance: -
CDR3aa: CASSIEGTRNTEAFF
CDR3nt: TGTGCCAGCAGTATCGAGGGGACTAGGAACACTGAAGCTTTCTTT

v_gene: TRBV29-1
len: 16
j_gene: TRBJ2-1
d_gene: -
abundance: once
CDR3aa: CSVEDLAASSYNEQFF
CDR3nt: TGCAGCGTTGAGGACTTAGCGGCAAGCTCCTACAATGAGCAGTTCTTC

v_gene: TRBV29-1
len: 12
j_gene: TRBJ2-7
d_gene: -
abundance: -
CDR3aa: CSVGGGDREQYF
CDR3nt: TGCAGCGTTGGAGGGGGGGACCGCGAGCAGTACTTC

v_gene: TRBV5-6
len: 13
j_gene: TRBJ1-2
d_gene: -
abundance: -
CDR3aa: CASSEGRNYGYTF
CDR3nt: TGTGCCAGCAGCGAGGGACGGAACTATGGCTACACCTTC

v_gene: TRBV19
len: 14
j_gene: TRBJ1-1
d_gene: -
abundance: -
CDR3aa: CASSTRGVNTEAFF
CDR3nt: TGTGCCAGTAGTACCCGGGGGGTGAACACTGAAGCTTTCTTT

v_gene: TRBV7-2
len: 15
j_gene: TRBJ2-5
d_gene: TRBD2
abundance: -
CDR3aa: CASSLWDYIGETQYF
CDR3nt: TGTGCCAGCAGCTTATGGGACTACATAGGGGAGACCCAGTACTTC

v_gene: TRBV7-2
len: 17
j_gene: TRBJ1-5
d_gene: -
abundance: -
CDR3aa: CASSFSWGPLTNQPQHF
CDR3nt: TGTGCCAGCAGCTTCAGCTGGGGTCCACTTACGAATCAGCCCCAGCATTTT

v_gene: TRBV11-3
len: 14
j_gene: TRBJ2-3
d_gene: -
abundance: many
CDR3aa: CASSSQAGTDTQYF
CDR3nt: TGTGCCAGCAGCTCCCAGGCCGGCACAGATACGCAGTATTTT

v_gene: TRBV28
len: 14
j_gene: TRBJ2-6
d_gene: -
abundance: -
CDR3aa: CASTSTVGANVLTF
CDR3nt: TGTGCCAGCACCTCCACTGTTGGGGCCAACGTCCTGACTTTC

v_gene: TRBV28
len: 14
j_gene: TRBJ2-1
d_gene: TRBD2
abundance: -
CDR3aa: CASSSSGSLNEQFF
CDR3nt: TGTGCCAGCAGTTCTAGCGGGAGCCTGAATGAGCAGTTCTTC

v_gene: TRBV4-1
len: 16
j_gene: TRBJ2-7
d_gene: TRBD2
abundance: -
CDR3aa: CASSRGTSGRSYEQYF
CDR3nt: TGCGCCAGCAGCCGAGGGACTAGCGGGAGGTCCTACGAGCAGTACTTC

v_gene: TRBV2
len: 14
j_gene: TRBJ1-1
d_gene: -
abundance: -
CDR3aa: CASRAGAQSTEAFF
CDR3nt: TGTGCCAGCCGGGCAGGGGCCCAGAGCACTGAAGCTTTCTTT

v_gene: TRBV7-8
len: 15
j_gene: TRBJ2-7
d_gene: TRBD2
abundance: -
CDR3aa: CASSLLERGPYEQYF
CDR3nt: TGTGCCAGCAGCTTACTAGAGCGGGGGCCCTACGAGCAGTACTTC

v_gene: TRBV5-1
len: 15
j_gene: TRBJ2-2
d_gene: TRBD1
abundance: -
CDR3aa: CASSSGTGGTGELFF
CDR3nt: TGCGCCAGCAGCTCCGGGACAGGGGGGACCGGGGAGCTGTTTTTT

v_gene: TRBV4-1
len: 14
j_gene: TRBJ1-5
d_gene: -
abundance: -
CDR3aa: CASSHSQGNQPQHF
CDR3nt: TGCGCCAGCAGCCATTCGCAGGGGAATCAGCCCCAGCATTTT

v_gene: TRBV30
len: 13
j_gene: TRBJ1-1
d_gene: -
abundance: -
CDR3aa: CAWSEDGNTEAFF
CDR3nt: TGTGCCTGGAGCGAGGACGGAAACACTGAAGCTTTCTTT

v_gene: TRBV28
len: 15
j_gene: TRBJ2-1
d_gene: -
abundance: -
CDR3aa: CASRFPGSSYNEQFF
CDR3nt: TGTGCCAGCAGATTCCCGGGGTCTTCCTACAATGAGCAGTTCTTC

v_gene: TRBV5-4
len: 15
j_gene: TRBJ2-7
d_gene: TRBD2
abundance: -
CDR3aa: CASSYRTSGSSDIDF
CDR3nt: TGTGCCAGCAGCTATAGGACTAGCGGTTCTTCCGATATAGACTTC

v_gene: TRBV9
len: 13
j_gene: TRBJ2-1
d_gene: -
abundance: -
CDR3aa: CASSVGMYNEQFF
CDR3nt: TGTGCCAGCAGCGTAGGGATGTACAATGAGCAGTTCTTC

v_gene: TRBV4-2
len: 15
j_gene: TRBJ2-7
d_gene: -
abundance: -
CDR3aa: CASSQGTGERNEQYF
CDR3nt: TGTGCCAGCAGCCAAGGAACGGGAGAAAGGAACGAGCAGTACTTC

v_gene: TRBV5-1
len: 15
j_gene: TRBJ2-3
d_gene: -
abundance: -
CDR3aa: CASSLSASLTDTQYF
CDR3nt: TGCGCCAGCAGCTTGTCCGCGAGCCTCACAGATACGCAGTATTTT

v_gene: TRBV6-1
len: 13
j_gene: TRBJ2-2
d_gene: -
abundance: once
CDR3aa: CASSDVRSGELFF
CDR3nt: TGTGCCAGCAGTGACGTCCGCTCCGGGGAGCTGTTTTTT

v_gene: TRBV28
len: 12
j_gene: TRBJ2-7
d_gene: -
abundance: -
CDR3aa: CASSLAGIAQYF
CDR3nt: TGTGCCAGCAGTTTGGCCGGCATCGCGCAGTACTTC

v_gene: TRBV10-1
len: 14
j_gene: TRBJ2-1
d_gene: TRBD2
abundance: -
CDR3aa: CASSEGTSIYEQFF
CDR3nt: TGCGCCAGCAGTGAAGGGACTAGCATCTATGAGCAGTTCTTC

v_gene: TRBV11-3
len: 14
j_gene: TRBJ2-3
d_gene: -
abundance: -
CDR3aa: CASSFRGLTDTQYF
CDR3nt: TGTGCCAGCAGCTTTCGAGGCCTAACAGATACGCAGTATTTT

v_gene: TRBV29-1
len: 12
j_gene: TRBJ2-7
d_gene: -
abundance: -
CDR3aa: CSVEASSYEQYF
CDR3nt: TGCAGCGTTGAGGCTAGCAGCTACGAGCAGTACTTC

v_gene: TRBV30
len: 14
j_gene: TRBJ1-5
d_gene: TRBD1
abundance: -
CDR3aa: CAWRAAGGSQPQHF
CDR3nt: TGTGCCTGGAGAGCGGCAGGGGGCTCTCAGCCCCAGCATTTT

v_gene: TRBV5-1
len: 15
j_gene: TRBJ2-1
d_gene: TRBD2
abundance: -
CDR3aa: CATSAGEGSYNEQFF
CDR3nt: TGCGCCACCTCAGCGGGAGAGGGCTCCTACAATGAGCAGTTCTTC

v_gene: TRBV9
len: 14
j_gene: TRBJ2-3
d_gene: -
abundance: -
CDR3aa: CASSAGRSTDTQYF
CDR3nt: TGTGCCAGCAGCGCGGGACGTAGCACAGATACGCAGTATTTT

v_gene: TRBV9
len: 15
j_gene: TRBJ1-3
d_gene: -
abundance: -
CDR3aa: CASSASDGSGNTIYF
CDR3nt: TGTGCCAGCAGCGCAAGCGATGGCTCTGGAAACACCATATATTTT

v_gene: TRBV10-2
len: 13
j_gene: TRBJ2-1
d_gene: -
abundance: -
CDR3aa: CATTPSSYNEQFF
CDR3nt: TGCGCCACCACTCCAAGCTCCTACAATGAGCAGTTCTTC

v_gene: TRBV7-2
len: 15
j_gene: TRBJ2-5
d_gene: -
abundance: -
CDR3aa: CASSPHRGGGETQYF
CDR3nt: TGTGCCAGCAGCCCCCATCGGGGAGGGGGGGAGACCCAGTACTTC

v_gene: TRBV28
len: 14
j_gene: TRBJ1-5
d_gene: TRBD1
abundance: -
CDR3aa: CASSLDREDQPQHF
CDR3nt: TGTGCCAGCAGTTTAGACAGGGAGGATCAGCCCCAGCATTTT

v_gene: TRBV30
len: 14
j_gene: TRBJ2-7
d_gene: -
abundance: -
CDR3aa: CAWREVLKRSEQYF
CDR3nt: TGTGCCTGGAGGGAGGTGCTAAAACGGAGCGAGCAGTACTTC

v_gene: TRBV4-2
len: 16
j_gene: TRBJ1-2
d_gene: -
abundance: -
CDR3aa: CASSQAASEEGYGYTF
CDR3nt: TGTGCCAGCAGCCAAGCGGCCAGCGAAGAGGGCTATGGCTACACCTTC

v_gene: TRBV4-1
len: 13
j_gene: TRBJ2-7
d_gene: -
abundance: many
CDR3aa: CASSRTESYEQYF
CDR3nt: TGCGCCAGCAGCCGAACAGAAAGCTACGAGCAGTACTTC

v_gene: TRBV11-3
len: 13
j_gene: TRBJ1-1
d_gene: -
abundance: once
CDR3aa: CASSMGIGTEAFF
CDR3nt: TGTGCCAGCAGCATGGGGATAGGCACTGAAGCTTTCTTT

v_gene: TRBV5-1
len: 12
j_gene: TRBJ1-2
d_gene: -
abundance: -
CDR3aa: CASGVTGYGYTF
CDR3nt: TGCGCCAGCGGTGTCACCGGATATGGCTACACCTTC

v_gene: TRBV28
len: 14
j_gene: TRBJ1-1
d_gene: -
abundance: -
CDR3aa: CASSTQGGSTEAFF
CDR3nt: TGTGCCAGCAGTACCCAGGGCGGGAGCACTGAAGCTTTCTTT

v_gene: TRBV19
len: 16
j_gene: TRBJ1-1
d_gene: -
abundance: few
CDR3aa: CASSSTGDSRNTEAFF
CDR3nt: TGTGCCAGTAGTTCAACCGGGGACTCCAGGAACACTGAAGCTTTCTTT

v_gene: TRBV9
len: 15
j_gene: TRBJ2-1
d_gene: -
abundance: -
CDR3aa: CASSASGVGYNEQFF
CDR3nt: TGTGCCAGCAGTGCGTCGGGGGTCGGGTACAATGAGCAGTTCTTC

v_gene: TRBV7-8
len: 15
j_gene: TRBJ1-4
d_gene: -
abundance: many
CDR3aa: CASSPRPQTNEKLFF
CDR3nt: TGTGCCAGCAGCCCCAGACCCCAAACTAATGAAAAACTGTTTTTT

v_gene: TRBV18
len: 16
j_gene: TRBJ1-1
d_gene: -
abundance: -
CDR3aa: CASSPGLKAINTEAFF
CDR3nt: TGTGCCAGCTCACCGGGACTGAAGGCCATAAACACTGAAGCTTTCTTT

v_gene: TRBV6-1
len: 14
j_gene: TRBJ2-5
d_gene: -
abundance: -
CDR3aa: CASSGDRTSGTQYF
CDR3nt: TGTGCCAGCAGTGGTGACAGGACATCCGGGACCCAGTACTTC

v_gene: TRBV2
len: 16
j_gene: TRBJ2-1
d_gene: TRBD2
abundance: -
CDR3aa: CASSLLSGRLNNEQFF
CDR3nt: TGTGCCAGCAGTCTCCTTAGCGGGAGGTTGAACAATGAGCAGTTCTTC

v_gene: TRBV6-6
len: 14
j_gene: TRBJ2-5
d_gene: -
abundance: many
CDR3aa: CASRVVGGRETQYF
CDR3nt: TGTGCCAGCAGGGTTGTCGGGGGACGCGAGACCCAGTACTTC

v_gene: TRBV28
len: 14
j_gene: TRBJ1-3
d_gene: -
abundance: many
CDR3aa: CASSSHREGNTIYF
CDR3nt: TGTGCCAGCAGTTCCCACAGGGAGGGAAACACCATATATTTT